Listed below are T cell receptor beta chains from one sample, sequenced in a study of T cell responses to AZD1222 COVID-19 vaccine. TCRdb's copy holds only in-frame clones and misses some; the assay was immunoSEQ multiplex PCR. The table lists 90,000 to 100,000 clones, 85% to 90% of them singletons. Source: peripheral blood, taken 28 days after the second AZD1222 dose. The receptors were gathered from an adult who received the AZD1222 COVID-19 vaccine. CDR3s include the opening cysteine and the closing phenylalanine or tryptophan. A D gene is named only where the DNA matches it firmly. Clone sizes are given selectively: once, few, many, or a class where the clone is expanded.

clone_size: NA
j_call: TRBJ2-7
v_call: TRBV7-6
d_call: NA
cdr3_aa: CASSLETASYEQYF
cdr3_nt: TGTGCCAGCAGCTTAGAAACGGCTAGCTACGAGCAGTACTTC

clone_size: NA
j_call: TRBJ2-3
v_call: TRBV3-1/TRBV3-2
d_call: TRBD1
cdr3_aa: CASSKQGQDTQYF
cdr3_nt: TGTGCCAGCAGTAAACAGGGGCAAGATACGCAGTATTTT

clone_size: NA
j_call: TRBJ2-6
v_call: TRBV24-1
d_call: TRBD1
cdr3_aa: CASGTGASSGANVLTF
cdr3_nt: TGTGCCAGTGGGACAGGGGCGAGCTCTGGGGCCAACGTCCTGACTTTC

clone_size: NA
j_call: TRBJ2-3
v_call: TRBV6-4
d_call: NA
cdr3_aa: CASSDSAKGSTDTQYF
cdr3_nt: TGTGCCAGCAGTGACTCTGCCAAGGGCAGCACAGATACGCAGTATTTT

clone_size: NA
j_call: TRBJ2-7
v_call: TRBV2
d_call: NA
cdr3_aa: CASSPQGRDYEQYF
cdr3_nt: TGTGCCAGCAGTCCCCAGGGTAGGGACTACGAGCAGTACTTC

clone_size: NA
j_call: TRBJ1-5
v_call: TRBV19
d_call: NA
cdr3_aa: CASSMVAGEGNQPQHF
cdr3_nt: TGTGCCAGTAGTATGGTAGCCGGCGAGGGCAATCAGCCCCAGCATTTT

clone_size: NA
j_call: TRBJ1-5
v_call: TRBV12-3/TRBV12-4
d_call: NA
cdr3_aa: CASETDGNQPQHF
cdr3_nt: TGTGCCAGCGAAACGGACGGCAATCAGCCCCAGCATTTT

clone_size: NA
j_call: TRBJ1-4
v_call: TRBV4-2
d_call: NA
cdr3_aa: CASSQESLVTTNEKLFF
cdr3_nt: TGTGCCAGCAGCCAAGAGTCTTTGGTCACCACTAATGAAAAACTGTTTTTT

clone_size: NA
j_call: TRBJ2-7
v_call: TRBV4-2
d_call: NA
cdr3_aa: CASSSRGGGRGLYEQYF
cdr3_nt: TGTGCCAGCAGCTCCCGCGGAGGGGGGCGGGGGCTCTACGAGCAGTACTTC

clone_size: few
j_call: TRBJ1-2
v_call: TRBV19
d_call: NA
cdr3_aa: CASSISTGLLLNYGYTF
cdr3_nt: TGTGCCAGTAGTATCTCCACCGGTCTGCTCCTAAACTATGGCTACACCTTC

clone_size: NA
j_call: TRBJ2-2
v_call: TRBV21-1
d_call: NA
cdr3_aa: CASSKQRHLTGELFF
cdr3_nt: TGTGCCAGCAGCAAACAGAGGCACCTCACCGGGGAGCTGTTTTTT

clone_size: NA
j_call: TRBJ2-7
v_call: TRBV18
d_call: NA
cdr3_aa: CASSYGQIRSYEQYF
cdr3_nt: TGTGCCAGCTCATATGGACAGATAAGATCCTACGAGCAGTACTTC

clone_size: NA
j_call: TRBJ2-7
v_call: TRBV27
d_call: NA
cdr3_aa: CASARGSSYEQYF
cdr3_nt: TGTGCCAGCGCCCGAGGATCGTCCTACGAGCAGTACTTC

clone_size: once
j_call: TRBJ1-6
v_call: TRBV5-4
d_call: TRBD1
cdr3_aa: CASSLVGQGLAPLHF
cdr3_nt: TGTGCCAGCAGCTTGGTCGGACAGGGGCTTGCACCCCTCCACTTT

clone_size: NA
j_call: TRBJ2-4
v_call: TRBV7-5
d_call: NA
cdr3_aa: CVRSYLVWKGKNIQYF
cdr3_nt: TGTGTCAGAAGCTACCTCGTTTGGAAGGGAAAAAACATTCAGTACTTC

clone_size: NA
j_call: TRBJ2-1
v_call: TRBV27
d_call: NA
cdr3_aa: CASSLSGSHEQFF
cdr3_nt: TGTGCCAGCAGTTTATCAGGGTCTCATGAGCAGTTCTTC